What follows describes a single T cell receptor (beta chain). Antigen specificity is unknown. These data belong to a study of CD8+CD57+ T cells in acquired aplastic anemia. Overall study: Mean yield of DNA from sorted CD4+ and CD8+ cells was about 3.2 ug.

Germline V gene sequence: CDR1 SGDLS, CDR2 YYNGEE. The germline V and J ends were trimmed by 4 bases and 3 bases, with 10 bases remaining between them. This CDR3 region has 13 residues. Using genomic DNA as the template, TCR beta VDJ and CDR3 profiling was carried out. From the reads, TCRdb called clonotypes with MiXCR, one entry per CDR3 protein. Here the sample spans about 290,000 distinct CDR3 sequences, 56% being singletons. Previously, flow cytometry had revealed CD8+CD57+ cell expansion in the patients chosen for sequencing. Broader study findings: Patients had fewer than 35 CD8+ CDR3 sequences in common with controls (the shared set).

The receptor comes from a human donor with aplastic anemia. This chain joins TRBV9 and TRBJ1-2; D is unresolved. The sequenced sample was sorted CD4+, CD8+, or CD8+CD57+ T cells (not recorded which) from PBMCs. The CDR3 reads CASSSTLYYGYTF. In nucleotides, the CDR3 is TGTGCCAGCAGCTCGACCCTTTACTATGGCTACACCTTC.